This TCR beta chain appears in the sequencing data of a study of regulatory T cells in long-lasting Graves disease (dated by TCRdb to the early 2020s). Background on the whole study: Persistent Graves' disease meant more than 5 years of antithyroid drug treatment with TSH receptor autoantibodies that stayed positive. Persistent Graves' disease patients were compared with newly diagnosed Graves' disease patients by peripheral blood TCR sequencing and RNA sequencing. The study was registered as a clinical trial and conducted in China. A total of roughly 35 samples were covered by TCR sequencing, comprising some 13 persistent and roughly 20 newly diagnosed Graves' disease patients. In the clinical cohort, patients with persistent Graves' disease had used antithyroid drugs for an average of about 10.3 years.

Explained via the paper, the time point label denotes: persistent/refractory GD, antithyroid drugs over 5 years with positive TRAb. For both TCR sequencing and RNA sequencing, RNA was extracted from PBMCs in TRIzol. The diagnosis of Graves' disease followed American Thyroid Association guidelines. Recruitment of patients was carried out at an endocrinology department in Xi'an, China. Each patient gave 7 to 9.5 milliliters of peripheral blood, collected in an EDTA anticoagulant tube. Ficoll Paque Plus density gradient separation was used to isolate PBMCs, and no additional T cell sorting was done. An Agilent 2100 Bioanalyzer and agarose gel were used to check RNA quality, and a NanoDrop 2000 was used to measure RNA concentration. This clonotype was seen repeatedly, ten times or more. This receptor's antigen is unknown. No much larger clonotype is one base removed from it; base qualities were not supplied.

What the study reported, not specific to this receptor: A larger number of public clonotypes was shared among persistent patients (around 2,700) than among newly diagnosed patients (about 990). Only the TCR beta chain was sequenced and analyzed. The study examined only peripheral blood because the primary lesion, thyroid tissue, could not be accessed. Persistent Graves' disease patients showed lower TCR Shannon entropy and fewer highly expanded clones than newly diagnosed patients, suggesting clonal expansion. The authors acknowledged the small sample size as a limitation that may reduce accuracy. TRBV28, TRBJ1-2 and TRBJ2-5 were preferentially used in persistent disease, while TRBV20-1 and TRBJ2-1 were favored in newly diagnosed disease.

Library generation was performed with multiplex PCR. Reads for this sample came from an Illumina HiSeq 4000. TCR beta libraries were built with iRepertoire HTBI primers and Arm-PCR amplification of CDR3 regions. PCR products were gel purified before sequencing. In the authors' own workflow: Gene usage analysis of CDR3 amino acid clonotypes relied on the 60 or so TRBV and 15 or so TRBJ segments identified across samples. COPE and FqMerger were used to merge filtered high-quality paired reads into contigs. BLAST was used to align contigs to IMGT TRBV, TRBD and TRBJ reference genes, and CDR3 was defined according to IMGT. Highly expanded clones were defined as clonotypes with a frequency above 0.1%. Repertoire diversity was measured by Shannon entropy, and V-J evenness by the Gini coefficient. A clonotype was considered public if more than one individual shared it. TCRdb redid the processing of the public reads, applying fastp at Q25 and MiXCR, and retained in-frame beta chains. Here each entry gathers all rows of one CDR3 protein and keeps the most common genes and DNA. These V and J calls rely on TCRdb rather than the paper's analysis. The sample table contains about 460,000 distinct CDR3 sequences; only one count was recorded for about 20% of them. The top ten clonotypes cover 10% to 15% of the sample.

At the junction V is shortened by 6 bases and J by 5 bases; bases outside the gene matches: 6. CDR1 MNHEY and CDR2 SMNVEV are derived from the germline V gene (reference sequence). The CDR3 measures 14 amino acids from cysteine to phenylalanine. This entry keeps only the CDR3 DNA: 42 bases, framed from base 1. The V and J segments used are TRBV27 and TRBJ2-5, and 10 junction bases match TRBD1. The specimen comprised peripheral blood mononuclear cells (PBMCs), sampled when the disease was refractory, from a patient treated with antithyroid drugs. The receptor was isolated from a female donor with Graves disease. The nucleotide sequence is given as TGTGCCAGCAGGGGGGGGGGACAGGGGGAGACCCAGTACTTC. Translated, this gives CASRGGGQGETQYF.